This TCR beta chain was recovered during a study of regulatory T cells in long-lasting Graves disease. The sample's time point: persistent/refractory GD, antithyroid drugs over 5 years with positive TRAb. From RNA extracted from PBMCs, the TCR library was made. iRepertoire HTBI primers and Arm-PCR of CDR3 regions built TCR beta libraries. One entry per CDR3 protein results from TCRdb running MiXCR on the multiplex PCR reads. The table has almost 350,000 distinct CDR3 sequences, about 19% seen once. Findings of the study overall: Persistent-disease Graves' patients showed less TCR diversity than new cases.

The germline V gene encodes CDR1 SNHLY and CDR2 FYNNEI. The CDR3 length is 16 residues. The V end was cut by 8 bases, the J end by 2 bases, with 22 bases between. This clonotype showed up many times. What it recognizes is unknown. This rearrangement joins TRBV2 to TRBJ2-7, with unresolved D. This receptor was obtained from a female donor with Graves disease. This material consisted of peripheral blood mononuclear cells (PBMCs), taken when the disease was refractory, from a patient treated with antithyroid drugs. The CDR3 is CASGFVPPRGPYEQYF. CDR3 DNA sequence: TGTGCCAGCGGCTTTGTCCCCCCTAGAGGCCCCTACGAGCAGTACTTC.